This entry features one TCR beta chain sequence. The antigen is unknown. Sequencing used immunoSEQ multiplex PCR; TCRdb keeps in-frame clones, though not all of them. In the table there are some 80,000 clones, around nine tenths of which are singletons. The data belong to a study of OX40 agonist ivuxolimab in advanced cancers. Whole-study findings and limits: Antigens targeted by the expanded peripheral T cells were not determined.

Trimming at V came to 4 bases and at J to 8 bases, leaving 11 bases not matched to a gene. The CDR3 has 15 residues. Germline assignment: CDR1 MNHEY and CDR2 SVGAGI. Sequencing used CD4+ or CD8+ T cells sorted from blood, obtained in a trial of the OX40 agonist ivuxolimab. The TCR was taken from an adult with an advanced solid tumor such as melanoma, head and neck, liver or kidney cancer. This rearrangement joins TRBV6-5 to TRBJ1-2, with 9 bases matching TRBD1. The CDR3 here is CASSSGPGTGFGYTF. The CDR3 nucleotides are TGTGCCAGCAGTTCGGGTCCCGGGACAGGGTTCGGCTACACCTTC.